This T cell receptor beta chain was sequenced for a study of blood T cell repertoires in COVID-19. This table comes from immunoSEQ multiplex PCR, and its TCRdb copy is limited to in-frame clones, with some not included. The table includes fewer than 150,000 clones, under 85% detected once. V was trimmed by 4 bases and J by 5 bases, leaving 21 bases between them. Germline V gives CDR1 SGHNT, CDR2 YYREEE (reference sequence). The CDR3 is 16 amino acids. The TCR comes from a young woman who had been exposed to COVID-19. Sample: PBMCs or T cells enriched from blood (not recorded which). The rearrangement joins TRBV5-4 to TRBJ1-1; possibly TRBD1 for D (6 bases). CDR3 loop: CASSPAGQQGWTEAFF. The CDR3, as DNA: TGTGCCAGCAGCCCTGCCGGCCAACAGGGATGGACTGAAGCTTTCTTT.